The clone carrying this TCR beta chain was seen repeatedly, ten times or more. What it binds is unknown. The data were taken from a study of early T cells in non-severe SARS-CoV-2 infection. Study at large: Unsorted whole-blood RNA was sequenced in bulk, leaving chains unpaired. General study points: A preference for anti-spike CD8 responses marked VDJdb matching, which missed private and CD4 specificities.

Attachment of unique molecular identifiers to individual cDNA molecules was performed. TCRdb processed the 5' RACE reads anew with MiXCR; each CDR3 protein has one entry. The table shows 95,000 to 100,000 distinct CDR3 sequences, with around 14% occurring only once. Trimming cost V 2 bases and J 0 bases, with 14 bases left between them. There are 18 residues in the CDR3. Germline V gene data show CDR1 as MNHEY and CDR2 as SVGAGI. J is TRBJ2-6 and V is TRBV6-5, with D perhaps matching TRBD1 or TRBD2 (6 bases each). The source of this sequence is an adult who was a healthcare worker with PCR-confirmed SARS-CoV-2 infection or an uninfected control (not recorded which). Material for sequencing was whole blood. The CDR3 spells CASSYGTGASSGANVLTF. The CDR3 bases are TGTGCCAGCAGTTACGGGACGGGGGCCTCCTCTGGGGCCAACGTCCTGACTTTC.